These T cell receptor beta chains were read from a single sample in a study of cytomegalovirus exposure and HLA in healthy donors. Clones were sequenced by immunoSEQ multiplex PCR, and TCRdb holds only the in-frame ones, with some missing. This table holds around 50,000 clones, less than 75% found once. Specimen: PBMCs. These receptors were obtained from a woman aged 50 to 60 in good health and CMV-seropositive. CDR3s include the opening cysteine and the closing phenylalanine or tryptophan. A D gene is named only where the DNA matches it firmly. Size values are once, few and many counts, or a class for expanded clones, and some rows have none.

cdr3_aa cdr3_nt v_call clone_size j_call d_call
CASSLTQGTDIYEQYF TGTGCCAGCAGCTTAACCCAGGGGACAGACATATACGAGCAGTACTTC TRBV7-3 . TRBJ2-7 TRBD1
CASSRGRAGEDEQYF TGTGCCAGCAGCCGGGGAAGAGCGGGGGAGGACGAGCAGTACTTC TRBV5-6 few TRBJ2-7 TRBD2
CASSLAGVTSYEQYF TGTGCCAGCAGCTTAGCCGGGGTGACATCCTACGAGCAGTACTTC TRBV7-2 . TRBJ2-7 .
CASSSRWAPANYGYTF TGTGCCAGCAGCTCCCGATGGGCACCCGCTAACTATGGCTACACCTTC TRBV7-9 . TRBJ1-2 .
CASSSGQLLGGSYTGELFF TGTGCCAGCAGTTCGGGGCAATTACTTGGCGGGAGTTACACCGGGGAGCTGTTTTTT TRBV27 . TRBJ2-2 TRBD2
CASSFVLAGGRNEQFF TGTGCCAGCAGCTTTGTACTAGCGGGGGGGCGGAATGAGCAGTTCTTC TRBV7-2 once TRBJ2-1 TRBD2
CASSLEGLAGGASTDTQYF TGTGCCAGCAGCTTGGAAGGACTAGCGGGGGGGGCTAGCACAGATACGCAGTATTTT TRBV5-4 once TRBJ2-3 TRBD2
CASSFGIARDGGYF TGTGCCAGCAGCTTTGGGATCGCCCGGGACGGGGGGTACTTC TRBV7-2 . TRBJ2-7 .
CASAYGSGGPIRSTDTQYF TGTGCCAGCGCGTATGGCAGCGGGGGGCCAATACGAAGCACAGATACGCAGTATTTT TRBV11-3 . TRBJ2-3 TRBD2
CASSYLSSGGYNEQFF TGTGCCAGCAGTTATTTGAGTAGCGGGGGGTACAATGAGCAGTTCTTC TRBV28 once TRBJ2-1 TRBD2
CASNKNNEQFF TGTGCCAGCAACAAGAACAATGAGCAGTTCTTC TRBV28 . TRBJ2-1 .
CASSSLAGAYNEQFF TGTGCCAGCAGCTCGTTAGCGGGAGCCTACAATGAGCAGTTCTTC TRBV13 . TRBJ2-1 TRBD2
CASSKTGEAFF TGTGCCAGCAGCAAAACAGGGGAAGCTTTCTTT TRBV7-2 . TRBJ1-1 .